One sample yielded the 9 T cell receptor beta chains listed below, sequenced in a study of T cell changes during pregnancy in multiple sclerosis. TCRdb's copy holds only in-frame clones and misses some; the assay was immunoSEQ multiplex PCR. The sample contains about 94,000 clones, around 94% of which appear only once. The specimen comprised peripheral blood, sampled in the third trimester of pregnancy. Every receptor here comes from a female donor with multiple sclerosis, enrolled in a pregnancy study.

CDR3: CASDQLTGQGGYTF. DNA of the CDR3: TGTGCCAGTGACCAACTAACAGGGCAGGGTGGCTACACCTTC. V gene TRBV2 combines with J gene TRBJ1-2; D is perhaps TRBD1 (6 bases). V was shortened by 9 bases and J by 7 bases, with 21 bases between the two germline ends. This CDR3 is 14 amino acids long. Germline CDR1 and CDR2: SNHLY and FYNNEI.

J is TRBJ2-3 and V is TRBV6-6, with a possible D match to TRBD1 (6 bases). Trimming took 7 bases from V and 1 from J, leaving 18 bases between them. The CDR3 runs to 16 residues. Germline V gene sequence: CDR1 MNHNY, CDR2 SVGAGI (reference sequence). CDR3 DNA: TGTGCCAGCACCAACAGGGCAGGGGCTGGCACAGATACGCAGTATTTT. Translation gives CASTNRAGAGTDTQYF.

The chain has TRBV29-1 and TRBJ1-1, with 8 bases fitting TRBD1. The trim removed 6 bases at V and 5 bases at J, leaving 8 bases unmatched. Germline CDR1 reads SQVTM; CDR2 reads ANQGSEA. The CDR3 is made up of 13 amino acids. The CDR3 sequence is CSVDRAVGTEAFF. As DNA, the CDR3 is TGCAGCGTGGACAGGGCGGTTGGAACTGAAGCTTTCTTT.

This rearrangement joins TRBV19 to TRBJ1-2, with D uncertain. The germline V gene encodes CDR1 LNHDA and CDR2 SQIVND (reference sequence). This CDR3 comprises 15 residues. V dropped 5 bases and J dropped 2 bases, with 15 bases sitting between them. The CDR3 spells CASSLNRPSNYGYTF. CDR3 DNA: TGTGCCAGTAGTCTAAACAGACCATCAAACTATGGCTACACCTTC.

This sequence joins TRBV29-1 and TRBJ2-3, with D possibly being TRBD2 (6 bases). Germline CDR1 reads SQVTM; CDR2 reads ANQGSEA. The CDR3 totals 14 residues. Trimming stripped 1 base from V and 1 base from J, with 9 bases between. CDR3 DNA: TGCAGCGTTGAAGGGACTACCGGCACAGATACGCAGTATTTT. Protein product: CSVEGTTGTDTQYF.

This chain connects TRBV29-1 to TRBJ2-7, with 8 bases matching TRBD1. Looked up from germline, CDR1 is SQVTM and CDR2 is ANQGSEA. V lost 3 bases and J lost 7; bases outside the gene matches: 8. This CDR3 spans 13 amino acids. The CDR3 DNA is TGCAGCGTTGATGCAGGGGGCCGGGGTGAGCAGTACTTC. As protein: CSVDAGGRGEQYF.

This clone has a single count. This rearrangement joins TRBV5-1 to TRBJ2-1; no clear D gene. There are 16 residues in the CDR3. Between the trimmed V and J ends, which lost 0 bases and 0 bases, there was a span of 10 bases. Per the germline V gene, CDR1 is SGHRS and CDR2 is YFSETQ. CDR3 nucleotides: TGCGCCAGCAGCTTGGGGCTGCCAGGCTCCTACAATGAGCAGTTCTTC. Its protein is CASSLGLPGSYNEQFF. Filled out from reference TRBV5-1 and TRBJ2-1, the complete variable domain reads KAGVTQTPRYLIKTRGQQVTLSCSPISGHRSVSWYQQTPGQGLQFLFEYFSETQRNKGNFPGRFSGRQFSNSRSEMNVSTLELGDSALYLCASSLGLPGSYNEQFFGPGTRLTVL.

Turning to this clone: Other nucleotide sequences in the sample specify the same CDR3. V usage is TRBV4-3 and J usage is TRBJ2-7; 9 positions agree with TRBD1. The length of the CDR3 is 16 residues. V was clipped by 0 bases and J by 4 bases; unmatched bases: 7. Germline V CDR1 and CDR2: LGHNA, YSLEER. This chain's CDR3 is CASSQDPGQGRYEQYF. In DNA form, the CDR3 reads TGCGCCAGCAGCCAAGATCCGGGACAGGGCCGTTACGAGCAGTACTTC.

The chain links TRBV14 to TRBJ1-1; D unclear. There are 15 residues in the CDR3. Germline V gene sequence: CDR1 SGHDN, CDR2 FVKESK. Trimming took off 1 base at V and 1 base at J, with 10 bases between the two ends. The CDR3 here is CASSQGRSQNTEAFF. In nucleotides, the CDR3 is TGTGCCAGCAGCCAAGGGCGGTCCCAGAACACTGAAGCTTTCTTT.